This section outlines one TCR beta chain sequence together with its context. Its antigen is undetermined. This sample is part of a study of cytomegalovirus exposure and HLA in healthy donors. General study findings and limits: Most TCR sequences were rare, but some public TCRs occurred in many donors. In a later analysis, the majority of CMV-associated beta chains seemingly showed HLA restriction. Highly shared sequence variants in one cluster were likely a sequencing artifact.

Primers: 60 Vbeta forward and 13 Jbeta reverse. Authors' methods: It was a later analysis that counted 79 million or so unique TCR beta chains, of which 8.5 million to 12 million were shared. The protocol was immunoSEQ multiplex PCR, while the TCRdb copy is restricted to in-frame clones and leaves out a portion. V and J calls and clone size come straight from that table; D and trimming were deduced from the DNA. The sample records around 100,000 clones, roughly 79% being singletons. The receptor comes from a man aged 55 to 70 in good health and CMV-seropositive. The sample was PBMCs.

The CDR3 loop reads CATSRELMNTEAFF. DNA of the CDR3: TGTGCCACCAGCAGAGAACTCATGAACACTGAAGCTTTCTTT. The genes are TRBV15 and TRBJ1-1; D uncertain. The CDR3 totals 14 residues. The ends were cut back, 0 bases at V and 0 bases at J, with 5 bases in the middle. Germline loops: CDR1 LNHNV, CDR2 YYDKDF (reference sequence).